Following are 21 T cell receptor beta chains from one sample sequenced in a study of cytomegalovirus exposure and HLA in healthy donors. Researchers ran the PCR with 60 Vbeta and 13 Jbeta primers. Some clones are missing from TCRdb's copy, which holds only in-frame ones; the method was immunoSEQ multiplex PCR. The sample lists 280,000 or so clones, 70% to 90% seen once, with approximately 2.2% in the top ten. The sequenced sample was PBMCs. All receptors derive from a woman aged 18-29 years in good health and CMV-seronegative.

CDR3 loop: CASSLEASGGDLEETQYF. The CDR3 DNA sequence: TGTGCCAGCAGCTTAGAGGCTAGCGGGGGGGATTTAGAAGAGACCCAGTACTTC. The chain combines TRBV11-2 with TRBJ2-5; 12 bases are a match to TRBD2. The CDR3 totals 18 residues. Unmatched junction bases numbered 8, after V lost 0 bases and J lost 3 bases. The germline V gene has CDR1 SGHAT and CDR2 FQNNGV.

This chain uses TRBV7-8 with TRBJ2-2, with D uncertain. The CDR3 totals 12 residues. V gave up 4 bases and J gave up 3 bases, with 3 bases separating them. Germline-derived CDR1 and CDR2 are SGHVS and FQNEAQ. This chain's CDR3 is CASSSYTGELFF. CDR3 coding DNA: TGTGCCAGCAGCTCGTACACCGGGGAGCTGTTTTTT.

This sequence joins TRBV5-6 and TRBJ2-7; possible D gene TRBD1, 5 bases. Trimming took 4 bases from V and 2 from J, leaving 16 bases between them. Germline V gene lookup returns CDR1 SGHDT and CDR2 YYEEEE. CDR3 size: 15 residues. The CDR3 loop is CASSPSGRAPYEQYF. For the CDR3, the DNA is TGTGCCAGCAGCCCCTCGGGCAGGGCGCCCTACGAGCAGTACTTC.

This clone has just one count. The CDR3 sequence: CASSAGLQQETQYF. The CDR3, as DNA: TGCGCCAGCAGCGCCGGACTGCAACAAGAGACCCAGTACTTC. This rearrangement joins TRBV5-1 to TRBJ2-5; tentatively, D is TRBD2 (5 bases). Deletions cut 4 bases from V and 2 bases from J, with 12 bases between. This CDR3 comprises 14 residues. Germline V gene lookup returns CDR1 SGHRS and CDR2 YFSETQ.

CDR3 sequence (DNA): TGCAGCGTTGCGGACGGGGGGGCCGGGGAGCAGTTCTTC. Its translation: CSVADGGAGEQFF. V usage is TRBV29-1 and J usage is TRBJ2-1; 8 bases agree with TRBD2. J gave up 10 bases and V 4 bases, and 9 bases lay outside the gene matches. Germline-derived CDR1 and CDR2 are SQVTM and ANQGSEA. The CDR3 has 13 amino acids.

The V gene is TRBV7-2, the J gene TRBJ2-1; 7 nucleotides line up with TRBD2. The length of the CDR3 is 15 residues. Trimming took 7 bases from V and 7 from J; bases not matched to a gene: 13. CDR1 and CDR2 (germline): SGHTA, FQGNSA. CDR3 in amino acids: CASKYDSGVGNEQFF. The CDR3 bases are TGTGCCAGCAAATATGACAGCGGGGTAGGTAATGAGCAGTTCTTC.

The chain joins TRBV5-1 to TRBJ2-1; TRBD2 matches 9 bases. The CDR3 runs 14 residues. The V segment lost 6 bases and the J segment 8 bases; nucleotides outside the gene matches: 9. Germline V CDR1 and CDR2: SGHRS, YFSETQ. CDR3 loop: CASNFGGGAHEQFF. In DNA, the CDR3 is TGCGCCAGCAATTTCGGCGGGGGGGCCCATGAGCAGTTCTTC.

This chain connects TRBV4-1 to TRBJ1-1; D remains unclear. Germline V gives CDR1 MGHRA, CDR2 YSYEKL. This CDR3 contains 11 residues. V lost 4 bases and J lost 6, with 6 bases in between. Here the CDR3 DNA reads TGCGCCAGCAGCCGTCAGGCTGAAGCTTTCTTT. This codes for CASSRQAEAFF.

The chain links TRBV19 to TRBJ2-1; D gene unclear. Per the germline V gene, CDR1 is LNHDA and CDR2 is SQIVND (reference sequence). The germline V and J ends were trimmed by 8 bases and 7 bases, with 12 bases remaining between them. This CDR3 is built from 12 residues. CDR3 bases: TGTGCCAGTCCTCCGGTTCGAAATGAGCAGTTCTTC. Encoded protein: CASPPVRNEQFF. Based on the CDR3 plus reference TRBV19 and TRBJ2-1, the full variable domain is DGGITQSPKYLFRKEGQNVTLSCEQNLNHDAMYWYRQDPGQGLRLIYYSQIVNDFQKGDIAEGYSVSREKKESFPLTVTSAQKNPTAFYLCASPPVRNEQFFGPGTRLTVL.

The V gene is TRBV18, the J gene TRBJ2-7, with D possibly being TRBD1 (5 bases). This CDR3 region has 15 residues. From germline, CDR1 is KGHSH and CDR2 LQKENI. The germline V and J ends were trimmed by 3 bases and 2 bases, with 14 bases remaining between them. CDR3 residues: CASSPTVPGPYEQYF. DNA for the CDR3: TGTGCCAGCTCACCGACAGTTCCAGGCCCCTACGAGCAGTACTTC.

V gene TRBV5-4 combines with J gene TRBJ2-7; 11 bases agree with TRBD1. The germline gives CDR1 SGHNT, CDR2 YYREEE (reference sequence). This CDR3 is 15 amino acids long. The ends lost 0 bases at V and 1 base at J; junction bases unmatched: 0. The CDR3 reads CASSLGDRGSYEQYF. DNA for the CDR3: TGTGCCAGCAGCTTGGGGGACAGGGGGTCCTACGAGCAGTACTTC.

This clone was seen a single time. This CDR3 is CASSLAPADEKLFF. For the CDR3, the DNA is TGTGCCAGCAGTCTGGCGCCGGCGGATGAAAAACTGTTTTTT. The genes are TRBV6-5 and TRBJ1-4, with D unresolved. The germline gives CDR1 MNHEY, CDR2 SVGAGI. This CDR3 region has 14 residues. V was shortened by 5 bases and J by 6 bases, with 13 bases between the two germline ends.

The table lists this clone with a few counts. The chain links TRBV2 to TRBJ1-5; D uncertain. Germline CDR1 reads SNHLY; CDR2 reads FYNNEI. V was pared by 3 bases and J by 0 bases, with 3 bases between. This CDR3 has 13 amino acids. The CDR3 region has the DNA TGTGCCAGCAGTGATAATAGCAATCAGCCCCAGCATTTT. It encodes CASSDNSNQPQHF.

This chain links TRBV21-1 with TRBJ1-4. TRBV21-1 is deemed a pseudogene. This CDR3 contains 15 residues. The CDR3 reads CASSKSGRSCEKLFF. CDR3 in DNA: TGTGCCAGCAGCAAAAGTGGGAGATCCTGTGAAAAACTGTTTTTT.

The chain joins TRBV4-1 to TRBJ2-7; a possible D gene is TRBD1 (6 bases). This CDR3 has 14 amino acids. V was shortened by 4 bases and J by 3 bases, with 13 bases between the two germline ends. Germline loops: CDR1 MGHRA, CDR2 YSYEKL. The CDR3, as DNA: TGCGCCAGCAGCCGTAAAGGGACATTCTACGAGCAGTACTTC. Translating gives CASSRKGTFYEQYF.

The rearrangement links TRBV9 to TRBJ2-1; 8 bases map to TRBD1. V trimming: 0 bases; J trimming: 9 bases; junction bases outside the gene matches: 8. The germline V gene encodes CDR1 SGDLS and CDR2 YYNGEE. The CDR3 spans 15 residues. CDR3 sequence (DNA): TGTGCCAGCAGCGTAGGTCCTACAGGGGGGAGTGAGCAGTTCTTC. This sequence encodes CASSVGPTGGSEQFF.

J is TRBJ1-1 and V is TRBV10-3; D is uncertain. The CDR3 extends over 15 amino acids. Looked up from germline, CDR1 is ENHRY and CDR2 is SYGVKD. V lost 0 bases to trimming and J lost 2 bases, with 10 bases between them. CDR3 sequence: CAISESGAPNTEAFF. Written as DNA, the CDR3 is TGTGCCATCAGTGAGTCGGGAGCGCCCAACACTGAAGCTTTCTTT.

The CDR3 protein is CAISESLGGDYGYTF. In nucleotides, the CDR3 is TGTGCCATCAGTGAGTCTTTAGGGGGCGACTATGGCTACACCTTC. The chain couples TRBV10-3 to TRBJ1-2; TRBD1 matches at 7 bases. Germline V gene data show CDR1 as ENHRY and CDR2 as SYGVKD. V lost 0 bases to trimming and J lost 3 bases; unmatched junction nucleotides: 4. The CDR3 is made up of 15 amino acids.

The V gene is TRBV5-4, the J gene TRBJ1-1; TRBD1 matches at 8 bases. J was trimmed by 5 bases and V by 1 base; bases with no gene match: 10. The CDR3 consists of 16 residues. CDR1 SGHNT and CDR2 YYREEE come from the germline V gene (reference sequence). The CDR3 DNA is TGTGCCAGCAGCTTGAGCGCAGGGGGCTCGGAGACTGAAGCTTTCTTT. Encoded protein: CASSLSAGGSETEAFF.

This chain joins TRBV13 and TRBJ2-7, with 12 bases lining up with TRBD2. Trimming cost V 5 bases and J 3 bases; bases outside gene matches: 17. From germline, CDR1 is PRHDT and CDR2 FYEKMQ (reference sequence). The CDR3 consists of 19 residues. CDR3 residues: CASSPDPVTSGGISYEQYF. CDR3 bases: TGTGCCAGCAGCCCCGACCCCGTGACTAGCGGGGGTATAAGCTACGAGCAGTACTTC.

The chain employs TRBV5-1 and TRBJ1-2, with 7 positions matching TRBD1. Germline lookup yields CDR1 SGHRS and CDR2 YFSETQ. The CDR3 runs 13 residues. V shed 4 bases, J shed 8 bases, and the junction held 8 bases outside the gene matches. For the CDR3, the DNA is TGCGCCAGCAGCCCTGACAGGGCCCGCGGCTACACCTTC. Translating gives CASSPDRARGYTF.